A single sample gave rise to the 6 T cell receptor beta chains below, sequenced in a study of blood T cell repertoires in COVID-19. Generated by immunoSEQ multiplex PCR, the TCRdb table keeps only in-frame clones and is missing some. The table has some 28,000 clones, 80% to 90% seen once. Input material: peripheral blood. Receptors were obtained from a man between 60 and 75 years old with acute or convalescent COVID-19.

The CDR3 protein is CAWSAKIQGKVSGYEQYF. CDR3 bases: TGTGCCTGGAGTGCGAAAATACAGGGTAAGGTTAGCGGGTACGAGCAGTACTTC. V usage is TRBV30 and J usage is TRBJ2-7; weak D call: TRBD2 (7 bases). The germline V gene encodes CDR1 GTSNPN and CDR2 SVGIG (reference sequence). Trimming cost V 1 base and J 4 bases, with 26 bases left between them. The CDR3 length is 18 residues.

The gene calls are TRBV19 and TRBJ2-1, with 7 bases identical to TRBD2. V gave up 6 bases and J gave up 7 bases; unmatched junction bases: 12. Germline assignment: CDR1 LNHDA and CDR2 SQIVND (reference sequence). The CDR3 has 15 amino acids. The CDR3 loop reads CASRSPGRDGNEQFF. Written as DNA, the CDR3 is TGTGCCAGTAGATCCCCGGGGAGGGACGGGAATGAGCAGTTCTTC.

The CDR3 bases are TGCAGCGTCACTGGCGTTTTTAGCGGGGTATCCTACGAGCAGTACTTC. It yields the protein CSVTGVFSGVSYEQYF. V and J are TRBV29-1 and TRBJ2-7; 8 nucleotides align to TRBD2. V was clipped by 6 bases and J by 1 base; unmatched bases: 14. Looked up from germline, CDR1 is SQVTM and CDR2 is ANQGSEA. The CDR3 runs 16 residues.

This clone was counted a few times. The chain carries TRBV28 and TRBJ2-3, with 9 bases aligning to TRBD2. V lost 7 bases, J lost 4 bases, and 12 bases stayed unmatched. This CDR3 contains 16 residues. In germline, CDR1 is MDHEN, CDR2 SYDVKM. This CDR3 is CASTYFSGSPPDTQYF. CDR3 nucleotide sequence: TGTGCCAGCACCTACTTTAGCGGGAGCCCCCCAGATACGCAGTATTTT.

J is TRBJ1-2 and V is TRBV12-3 or TRBV12-4; no clear D gene. The CDR3 runs to 13 residues. V shed 5 bases and J shed 7 bases, with 14 bases lying between them. The CDR3 DNA reads as TGTGCCAGCAGTCGGGGAACGATAGGTGGCTACACCTTC. This translates into CASSRGTIGGYTF.

This clone showed up just once. The V gene is TRBV10-2, the J gene TRBJ2-2, with 7 nucleotides matching TRBD1. Unmatched junction bases numbered 13, after V lost 3 bases and J lost 6 bases. Germline values: CDR1 WSHSY, CDR2 SAAADI. This CDR3 contains 17 residues. CDR3 DNA sequence: TGCGCCAGCAGTGACAGGGGGAAGGTTTATTGGGCCGGGGAGCTGTTTTTT. It encodes CASSDRGKVYWAGELFF.